A single sample gave rise to the 8 T cell receptor beta chains below, sequenced in a study of a mutant IDH1 vaccine in newly diagnosed glioma. Produced via immunoSEQ multiplex PCR; TCRdb's table is partial and in-frame only. The repertoire includes 30,000 to 40,000 clones, 80% to 95% of them detected once, and 15% to 20% sits in the top ten. Time point: baseline, week 1 (first vaccination visit). Treatment described: pre-vaccination baseline after standard-of-care therapy. The input for sequencing was PBMCs, taken from a glioma patient treated with radiotherapy, temozolomide or both. These receptors were obtained from a man aged 18 to 30 with glioma.

The rearrangement joins TRBV7-2 to TRBJ1-5; D call uncertain. With 2 bases removed from V and 3 bases from J, the gap between germline ends came to 11 bases. Germline V lookup: CDR1 SGHTA, CDR2 FQGNSA. The CDR3 runs 15 residues. The CDR3 spells CASSLNRQANQPQHF. CDR3 nucleotides: TGTGCCAGCAGCTTAAATAGGCAGGCCAATCAGCCCCAGCATTTT. Combining the CDR3 with reference TRBV7-2 and TRBJ1-5 gives the whole variable domain GAGVSQSPSNKVTEKGKDVELRCDPISGHTALYWYRQSLGQGLEFLIYFQGNSAPDKSGLPSDRFSAERTGGSVSTLTIQRTQQEDSAVYLCASSLNRQANQPQHFGDGTRLSIL.

The rearrangement uses TRBV5-1 and TRBJ2-4; TRBD2 matches at 9 bases. Germline V lookup: CDR1 SGHRS, CDR2 YFSETQ. V lost 2 bases and J lost 6; bases outside the gene matches: 6. This CDR3 contains 15 residues. In nucleotides, the CDR3 is TGCGCCAGCAGCTTAGGAGAACTAGCGGGAAACATTCAGTACTTC. Translating gives CASSLGELAGNIQYF.

This CDR3 reads CASSAGQAGRELFF. In nucleotides, the CDR3 is TGTGCCAGCAGCGCCGGACAGGCCGGGAGGGAGCTGTTTTTT. The chain has TRBV7-2 and TRBJ2-2; 7 positions agree with TRBD1. The ends lost 5 bases at V and 9 bases at J; junction bases unmatched: 9. Germline loops: CDR1 SGHTA, CDR2 FQGNSA. This CDR3 spans 14 amino acids.

The chain combines TRBV4-1 with TRBJ1-5; D possibly corresponds to TRBD1 (6 bases). Trimming left V 4 bases short and J 6 bases short, with 16 bases between. Germline V lookup: CDR1 MGHRA, CDR2 YSYEKL. This CDR3 is built from 15 residues. The CDR3 sequence: CASSLGGAYSQPQHF. DNA of the CDR3: TGCGCCAGCAGCCTGGGGGGGGCGTACAGTCAGCCCCAGCATTTT.

The gene calls are TRBV7-8 and TRBJ1-1, with 8 bases lining up with TRBD1. V lost 6 bases, J lost 2 bases, and 5 bases stayed unmatched. The CDR3 loop spans 14 amino acids. Germline CDR1 and CDR2: SGHVS and FQNEAQ. The CDR3 DNA follows: TGTGCCAGCAGTCCGGACAGGGTTAACACTGAAGCTTTCTTT. Translating gives CASSPDRVNTEAFF.

The chain links TRBV25-1 to TRBJ1-6; 9 bases line up with TRBD1. Germline V CDR1 and CDR2: MGHDK, SYGVNS. V gave up 4 bases and J gave up 7 bases; unmatched junction bases: 5. The length of the CDR3 is 15 residues. CDR3 loop: CASSARDRDNSPLHF. The CDR3 coding sequence is TGTGCCAGCAGTGCCCGGGACAGGGACAATTCACCCCTCCACTTT.

This chain uses TRBV27 with TRBJ2-1; either TRBD1 or TRBD2 may supply D (5 bases each). The germline CDR1 and CDR2 sequences are MNHEY and SMNVEV (reference sequence). V was pared by 6 bases and J by 2 bases, with 11 bases between. This CDR3 is 14 amino acids long. CDR3 loop: CASSARGAYNEQFF. The CDR3 region has the DNA TGTGCCAGCAGCGCTCGAGGGGCCTACAATGAGCAGTTCTTC.

The sample holds one count of this clone. The chain joins TRBV27 to TRBJ2-7; 7 positions match TRBD2. The CDR3 extends over 15 amino acids. Germline trimming cut 6 bases from V and 3 bases from J; bases unmatched to any gene: 11. The germline V gene encodes CDR1 MNHEY and CDR2 SMNVEV (reference sequence). The CDR3 loop reads CASSPSGQGIYEQYF. DNA of the CDR3: TGTGCCAGCAGCCCTAGCGGCCAGGGAATCTACGAGCAGTACTTC.